This TCR beta chain was sequenced during a study of blood T cells in healthy people across ages. About the study: The template switching approach captured approximately one barcoded beta molecule for every two T cells. Overall study results and limits: With unsorted PBMCs, a conclusive comparison of naive versus antigen-experienced cells was not possible. The donors' CMV status was not determined, possibly confounding changes in expanded clonotypes.

As regards this clonotype: The antigen is undetermined.

Per sample, at least 5 micrograms of total RNA were extracted. A second about 6 to 11 cycle PCR used barcoded and J-beta primers. In TCRdb, the 5' RACE reads were re-called with MiXCR into one record per CDR3 protein. The data show over 1,300,000 distinct CDR3 sequences, 59% seen once. The CDR3 contains 17 residues. Germline-derived CDR1 and CDR2 are LGHNA and YSLEER. The V end lost 4 bases, the J end lost 2 bases, and 18 bases lay between the germline ends. This receptor was obtained from a man aged 18 to 35 in good health. The chain joins TRBV4-3 to TRBJ2-4; D is perhaps TRBD1 (5 bases). The specimen was blood. DNA for the CDR3: TGCGCCAGCAGCCGTCCCAGGTCCAGGGTTACCAAAAACATTCAGTACTTC. The encoded protein is CASSRPRSRVTKNIQYF.